Following are 21 T cell receptor beta chains from one sample sequenced in a study of cytomegalovirus exposure and HLA in healthy donors. Clones were read by immunoSEQ multiplex PCR, and TCRdb kept only the in-frame ones, dropping some. Among some 76,000 clones listed, approximately 93% were seen once. The specimen sequenced was PBMCs. These receptors all come from a woman aged 18-29 years in good health and CMV-seropositive.

The chain has TRBV21-1 and TRBJ1-5; no DNA check was done on the table's D call, TRBD1. TRBV21-1 is shown as a pseudogene. The CDR3 has 12 residues. The CDR3 sequence is CSRSGIDQPQHF. The CDR3 DNA follows: TGTTCACGGTCAGGAATCGATCAGCCCCAGCATTTT.

The rearrangement links TRBV19 to TRBJ2-7, with TRBD1 matching over 8 bases. CDR1 and CDR2 from the germline V gene are LNHDA and SQIVND (reference sequence). V shed 6 bases and J 2 bases; nucleotides not matched to a gene: 9. There are 15 residues in the CDR3. CDR3 DNA: TGTGCCAGTAGCCACGGACAGGGAAGTACCTACGAGCAGTACTTC. Protein product: CASSHGQGSTYEQYF. Variable domain in full (rest from reference TRBV19 and TRBJ2-7): DGGITQSPKYLFRKEGQNVTLSCEQNLNHDAMYWYRQDPGQGLRLIYYSQIVNDFQKGDIAEGYSVSREKKESFPLTVTSAQKNPTAFYLCASSHGQGSTYEQYFGPGTRLTVT.

The chain links TRBV29-1 to TRBJ1-1; 9 bases fit TRBD1. The CDR3 sequence is 14 residues long. Germline trimming cut 6 bases from V and 4 bases from J; bases unmatched to any gene: 9. CDR1 SQVTM and CDR2 ANQGSEA come from the germline V gene. The CDR3 sequence is CSVLGGTGTTEAFF. The CDR3 region has the DNA TGCAGCGTCCTAGGGGGGACAGGGACCACTGAAGCTTTCTTT.

This clone was picked up one time. The V and J genes are TRBV27 and TRBJ2-7, with TRBD1 identical over 7 bases. From germline, CDR1 is MNHEY and CDR2 SMNVEV (reference sequence). This CDR3 comprises 16 residues. V was pared by 3 bases and J by 2 bases, with 10 bases of the junction left unmatched. Written as DNA, the CDR3 is TGTGCCAGCAGTTTGTCTCAGGGGACAGTCACCTACGAGCAGTACTTC. Its translation: CASSLSQGTVTYEQYF.

CDR3 loop: CASSQSGPPNTDTQYF. CDR3 nucleotide sequence: TGCGCCAGCAGCCAGTCGGGTCCCCCAAACACAGATACGCAGTATTTT. The gene calls are TRBV4-3 and TRBJ2-3, with D uncertain. The V gene lost 3 bases and the J gene lost 2 bases, with 15 bases spanning the gap. This CDR3 is 16 amino acids long. Germline assignment: CDR1 LGHNA and CDR2 YSLEER.

The gene calls are TRBV10-3 and TRBJ2-2, with D uncertain. Germline V gene data show CDR1 as ENHRY and CDR2 as SYGVKD. The length of the CDR3 is 13 residues. Trimming shortened V by 3 bases and J by 1 base, and 3 bases separated the two germline ends. This CDR3 is CAISDGNTGELFF. The CDR3 DNA sequence: TGTGCCATCAGTGACGGGAACACCGGGGAGCTGTTTTTT.

The chain links TRBV18 to TRBJ1-5; TRBD1 is a possible D gene (5 bases). Germline V gene sequence: CDR1 KGHSH, CDR2 LQKENI. The CDR3 runs to 13 residues. V gave up 3 bases and J gave up 6 bases, with 9 bases separating them. CDR3 coding DNA: TGTGCCAGCTCACCGAGCGGGGGTCAGCCCCAGCATTTT. Translation: CASSPSGGQPQHF.

The genes are TRBV7-9 and TRBJ1-2, with D unresolved. Trimming left V 2 bases short and J 0 bases short, with 10 bases between. This CDR3 spans 15 amino acids. CDR1 is SEHNR, CDR2 FQNEAQ, per germline (reference sequence). CDR3 DNA sequence: TGTGCCAGCAGCTTATTATTGAGATCTAACTATGGCTACACCTTC. Amino acids: CASSLLLRSNYGYTF.

The chain is built from TRBV11-3 and TRBJ2-4, with 7 bases lining up with TRBD1. Germline V gives CDR1 SGHNT, CDR2 YENEEA. Unmatched junction bases numbered 6, after V lost 4 bases and J lost 3 bases. The CDR3 is 15 residues long. CDR3 region: CASSSLRDSKNIQYF. Written as DNA, the CDR3 is TGTGCCAGCAGCTCTCTCCGGGACAGCAAAAACATTCAGTACTTC.

The chain joins TRBV5-1 to TRBJ2-7; 7 bases map to TRBD1. This CDR3 has 14 residues. Germline V gene data show CDR1 as SGHRS and CDR2 as YFSETQ. Trimming at V came to 4 bases and at J to 0 bases, leaving 4 bases not matched to a gene. The CDR3 DNA reads TGCGCCAGCAGCCTTAGGACAGGCTCCTACGAGCAGTACTTC. This sequence encodes CASSLRTGSYEQYF. The full variable domain, in which reference TRBV5-1 and TRBJ2-7 provide the parts outside the CDR3, is KAGVTQTPRYLIKTRGQQVTLSCSPISGHRSVSWYQQTPGQGLQFLFEYFSETQRNKGNFPGRFSGRQFSNSRSEMNVSTLELGDSALYLCASSLRTGSYEQYFGPGTRLTVT.

The J gene is TRBJ2-3, the V gene TRBV28, with 11 bases identical to TRBD2. The CDR3 sequence is 16 residues long. Trimming cost V 3 bases and J 2 bases; bases outside gene matches: 4. The V gene's germline CDR1 is MDHEN and CDR2 SYDVKM. CDR3 sequence (DNA): TGTGCCAGCAGTTTCTCACTAGCGGGGGCCACAGATACGCAGTATTTT. This encodes CASSFSLAGATDTQYF.

The chain couples TRBV7-2 to TRBJ1-3, with D possibly TRBD1 on 6 matching bases. This CDR3 is built from 15 residues. V dropped 2 bases and J dropped 0 bases, with 8 bases sitting between them. Germline values: CDR1 SGHTA, CDR2 FQGNSA. Here the CDR3 DNA reads TGTGCCAGCAGCTTAAACAGGGCCTCTGGAAACACCATATATTTT. It is translated as CASSLNRASGNTIYF.

The chain recombines TRBV5-4 with TRBJ2-5; D perhaps matches TRBD2 (6 bases). The germline V gene encodes CDR1 SGHNT and CDR2 YYREEE (reference sequence). This CDR3 is 13 amino acids long. Trimming left V 4 bases short and J 3 bases short, with 10 bases between. CDR3 sequence: CASSRGLEETQYF. The CDR3 coding sequence is TGTGCCAGCAGCCGGGGACTGGAAGAGACCCAGTACTTC. Full variable domain (rest looked up from reference TRBV5-4 and TRBJ2-5): ETGVTQSPTHLIKTRGQQVTLRCSSQSGHNTVSWYQQALGQGPQFIFQYYREEENGRGNFPPRFSGLQFPNYSSELNVNALELDDSALYLCASSRGLEETQYFGPGTRLLVL.

As to this clone: One end of the junction does not line up with germline, which may come from a read error. The chain employs TRBV6-1 and TRBJ2-7; a weak D match, TRBD1 (5 bases). Germline V lookup: CDR1 MNHNS, CDR2 SASEGT. CDR3 length: 15 residues. CDR3 nucleotides: TGTGCCAGCAGGGAAGGTAGGGGTTATCCCTACGAGCAGTACTTC. Encoded protein: CASREGRGYPYEQYF.

The chain is built from TRBV30 and TRBJ1-1, with TRBD1 matching 7 bases. Trimming took 2 bases from V and 5 from J; bases not matched to a gene: 8. This CDR3 is built from 14 residues. Germline values: CDR1 GTSNPN, CDR2 SVGIG (reference sequence). DNA of the CDR3: TGTGCCTGGAGTCAGGGACAGAGGAGGACTGAAGCTTTCTTT. This encodes CAWSQGQRRTEAFF. Full variable domain (remainder filled in from reference TRBV30 and TRBJ1-1): SQTIHQWPATLVQPVGSPLSLECTVEGTSNPNLYWYRQAAGRGLQLLFYSVGIGQISSEVPQNLSASRPQDRQFILSSKKLLLSDSGFYLCAWSQGQRRTEAFFGQGTRLTVV.

This clone showed up just once. The CDR3 sequence: CASSENAGNTEAFF. For the CDR3, the DNA is TGTGCCAGCAGTGAAAACGCAGGGAACACTGAAGCTTTCTTT. V gene TRBV6-4 combines with J gene TRBJ1-1; unclear D gene. Trimming removed 3 bases from V and 1 base from J, with 9 bases in between. Germline-derived CDR1 and CDR2 are MRHNA and SNTAGT. The CDR3 consists of 14 residues.

The rearrangement links TRBV18 to TRBJ2-1; D unresolved. The CDR3 spans 16 residues. V was pared by 3 bases and J by 0 bases, with 12 bases between. Germline V CDR1 and CDR2: KGHSH, LQKENI. The CDR3 nucleotides read TGTGCCAGCTCACCCTGGCAGGCCGTCTCCTACAATGAGCAGTTCTTC. Its translation is CASSPWQAVSYNEQFF.

V and J are TRBV9 and TRBJ2-5; the match to TRBD1 covers 8 bases. The CDR3 consists of 16 residues. Per the germline V gene, CDR1 is SGDLS and CDR2 is YYNGEE. V trimming: 3 bases; J trimming: 0 bases; junction bases outside the gene matches: 7. The chain's CDR3 is CASSARQGLYQETQYF. Here the CDR3 DNA reads TGTGCCAGCAGCGCCCGACAGGGGCTGTACCAAGAGACCCAGTACTTC.

V and J are TRBV28 and TRBJ1-6, with D uncertain. The V gene lost 2 bases and the J gene lost 14 bases, with 10 bases spanning the gap. This CDR3 is built from 12 residues. In germline, CDR1 is MDHEN, CDR2 SYDVKM. CDR3 coding DNA: TGTGCCAGCAGTTTAGAGGGTTGGGCCCTCCACTTT. Translating gives CASSLEGWALHF.

The chain combines TRBV19 with TRBJ1-5; 8 bases line up with TRBD1. Germline values: CDR1 LNHDA, CDR2 SQIVND (reference sequence). The CDR3 consists of 15 residues. V dropped 4 bases and J dropped 0; count of bases not matched to a gene: 2. The CDR3 protein is CASSRGQDSNQPQHF. CDR3 DNA: TGTGCCAGTAGTAGGGGACAGGATAGCAATCAGCCCCAGCATTTT.

The gene calls are TRBV10-3 and TRBJ2-3, with a weak D call TRBD2 (6 bases). The V end lost 5 bases, the J end lost 2 bases, and 20 bases lay between the germline ends. This CDR3 is built from 17 residues. Germline V CDR1 and CDR2: ENHRY, SYGVKD. In nucleotides, the CDR3 is TGTGCCATCAGTCTTCGGTGGGTAGCGGAGGCCACAGATACGCAGTATTTT. Its translation: CAISLRWVAEATDTQYF.